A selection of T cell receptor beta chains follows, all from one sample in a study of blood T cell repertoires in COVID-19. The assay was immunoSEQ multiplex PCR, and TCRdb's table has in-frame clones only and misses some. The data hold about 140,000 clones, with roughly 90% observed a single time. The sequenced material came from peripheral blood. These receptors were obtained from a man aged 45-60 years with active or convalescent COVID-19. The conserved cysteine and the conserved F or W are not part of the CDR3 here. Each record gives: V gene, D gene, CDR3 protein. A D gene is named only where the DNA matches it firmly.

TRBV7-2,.,ASSPVAEFPLH
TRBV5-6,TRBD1,ASSFITDNGQGDTEAF
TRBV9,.,ASSVGFTDTQY
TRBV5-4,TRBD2,ASGTSGGNTGELF
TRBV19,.,ASSIFRGLSQNIQY
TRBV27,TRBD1,ASSFGTVNTGELF
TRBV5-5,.,ASSLTITDTQY
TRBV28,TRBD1,ASSLIWDSSYEQY
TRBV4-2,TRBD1,ASSQMTGGSYGYT
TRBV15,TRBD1,ATSRVPGTVPAKDYGYT
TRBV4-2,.,ASSQDLGVVNEQF